The 27 T cell receptor beta chains below come from one sample, sequenced in a study of regulatory T cells in long-lasting Graves disease. Time point of the sample: newly diagnosed GD, antithyroid drugs for less than 3 months. There was RNA extracted from PBMCs, and the TCR library was made from it. Building of the TCR beta libraries involved iRepertoire HTBI primers and Arm-PCR of CDR3 regions. TCRdb reanalysed the multiplex PCR reads using MiXCR and keeps one entry per CDR3 protein. The data contain approximately 360,000 distinct CDR3 sequences, approximately 12% of them singletons. These data were likewise used in another study, on T cells in Graves' hyperthyroidism and ophthalmopathy.

The input for sequencing was peripheral blood mononuclear cells (PBMCs), taken at new diagnosis, from a patient treated with antithyroid drugs. The origin of the receptors is a woman aged 18-29 years with Graves disease.

A note on this clonotype: A much larger clone is a single base away; this may be a read error. This CDR3 is missing its conserved last phenylalanine or tryptophan, likely due to a read error. The chain couples TRBV5-1 to TRBJ1-1; no firm D call. Germline-derived CDR1 and CDR2 are SGHRS and YFSETQ. CDR3 length: 12 amino acids. V was trimmed by 1 base and J by 7 bases, leaving 8 bases between them. DNA of the CDR3: TGCGCCAGCAGCTTGCGAGGGTTTGAAGCTTTCCTT. It encodes CASSLRGFEAFL.

This clonotype was counted ten times or more. This chain joins TRBV28 and TRBJ2-5; 9 bases are a match to TRBD2. The length of the CDR3 is 15 residues. Losses at the gene ends were 8 bases for V and 7 bases for J; bases not matched to a gene: 14. Looked up from germline, CDR1 is MDHEN and CDR2 is SYDVKM. DNA of the CDR3: TGTGCCAGCCGGCCCCTTAGCGCGGGAGGGGGGACCCAGTACTTC. Translating gives CASRPLSAGGGTQYF.

CDR3 bases: TGTGCCAGCAGTCAGACAGGAACCTCCTACGAGCAGTACTTC. This encodes CASSQTGTSYEQYF. The V gene is TRBV28, the J gene TRBJ2-7; D is possibly TRBD1 (6 bases). Germline CDR1 is MDHEN and CDR2 is SYDVKM. Trimming removed 5 bases from V and 0 bases from J, with 11 bases in between. This CDR3 is 14 amino acids long.

This clonotype was picked up many times. This chain links TRBV20-1 with TRBJ1-2; D is possibly TRBD1 (6 bases). The CDR3 is 16 amino acids. Germline CDR1 is DFQATT and CDR2 is SNEGSKA (reference sequence). Trimming left V 0 bases short and J 4 bases short, with 18 bases between. The CDR3 here is CSARDPFGGLGYGYTF. CDR3 nucleotides: TGCAGTGCTAGAGATCCTTTTGGGGGGCTTGGCTATGGCTACACCTTC.

CDR3 region: CASSYGTENTGELFF. In DNA, the CDR3 is TGTGCCAGCAGCTACGGGACAGAGAACACCGGGGAGCTGTTTTTT. The chain uses TRBV7-6 and TRBJ2-2; 7 bases match TRBD1. This CDR3 contains 15 residues. CDR1 is SGHVS, CDR2 FNYEAQ, per germline. Germline trimming cut 4 bases from V and 1 base from J; bases unmatched to any gene: 3.

The chain recombines TRBV12-3 or TRBV12-4 with TRBJ2-1, with 13 bases lining up with TRBD2. V lost 7 bases to trimming and J lost 3 bases; unmatched junction nucleotides: 9. CDR3 size: 17 residues. Written as DNA, the CDR3 is TGTGCCAGCATTCTTCGGACTAGCGGGAGAATCTACAATGAGCAGTTCTTC. This translates into CASILRTSGRIYNEQFF.

A note on this clonotype: Since a far larger clone is one base different, this is likely a read error. The gene calls are TRBV12-3 or TRBV12-4 and TRBJ2-4; D assignment may be TRBD1 or TRBD2 (6 bases each). TRBJ2-5 explains the end of the DNA better; the J call may be wrong. This CDR3 is 15 amino acids long. As DNA, the CDR3 is TGTGCCATCAGTTTATGGGGGGACACGAAAGAGACCCAGTACTTC. Residues: CAISLWGDTKETQYF.

The gene calls are TRBV11-1 and TRBJ2-7; the match to TRBD1 covers 12 bases. With V trimmed by 0 bases and J by 1 base, 4 bases remained unmatched. CDR1 is SGHAT, CDR2 FQDESV, per germline (reference sequence). The CDR3 extends over 17 amino acids. This CDR3 reads CASSLAPGQGASYEQYF. CDR3 DNA: TGTGCCAGCAGCTTAGCCCCGGGACAGGGGGCTTCCTACGAGCAGTACTTC.

This clonotype was observed many times. This sequence joins TRBV6-5 and TRBJ1-1; TRBD1 aligns across 7 bases. Unmatched junction bases numbered 2, after V lost 4 bases and J lost 0 bases. The CDR3 runs to 14 residues. CDR1 and CDR2 from the germline V gene are MNHEY and SVGAGI. CDR3 region: CASSSDRVNTEAFF. The CDR3 DNA sequence: TGTGCCAGCAGTTCCGACAGGGTGAACACTGAAGCTTTCTTT.

Many counts were recorded for this clonotype. J is TRBJ1-1 and V is TRBV12-3 or TRBV12-4; D might be TRBD1 (5 bases). Trimming cost V 0 bases and J 6 bases, with 17 bases left between them. The CDR3 totals 16 residues. The CDR3 DNA reads TGTGCCAGCAGTTTAGCCTTGTGGGGCAGGGTATCTGAAGCTTTCTTT. Translation gives CASSLALWGRVSEAFF.

This clonotype was detected many times. The rearrangement joins TRBV29-1 to TRBJ2-5; weak D call: TRBD2 (6 bases). Trimming took 4 bases from V and 1 from J, leaving 13 bases between them. Germline CDR1 reads SQVTM; CDR2 reads ANQGSEA. The CDR3 runs 14 residues. CDR3 loop: CSVGPAGFQETQYF. The CDR3 nucleotides are TGCAGCGTTGGACCCGCGGGGTTCCAAGAGACCCAGTACTTC. The variable domain in full, completed from reference TRBV29-1 and TRBJ2-5, reads SAVISQKPSRDICQRGTSLTIQCQVDSQVTMMFWYRQQPGQSLTLIATANQGSEATYESGFVIDKFPISRPNLTFSTLTVSNMSPEDSSIYLCSVGPAGFQETQYFGPGTRLLVL.

This clonotype was seen many times. V usage is TRBV5-1 and J usage is TRBJ2-2, with D possibly TRBD2 on 5 matching bases. The V and J ends lost 0 bases and 5 bases respectively, with 11 bases between them. The CDR3 extends over 15 amino acids. Germline loops: CDR1 SGHRS, CDR2 YFSETQ. CDR3 residues: CASSLVLEGTGELFF. CDR3 in DNA: TGCGCCAGCAGCTTGGTACTAGAAGGTACCGGGGAGCTGTTTTTT. Filled out from reference TRBV5-1 and TRBJ2-2, the complete variable domain reads KAGVTQTPRYLIKTRGQQVTLSCSPISGHRSVSWYQQTPGQGLQFLFEYFSETQRNKGNFPGRFSGRQFSNSRSEMNVSTLELGDSALYLCASSLVLEGTGELFFGEGSRLTVL.

The table lists this clonotype with many counts. The gene calls are TRBV6-5 and TRBJ2-1, with D possibly matching TRBD1 (5 bases). V shed 2 bases and J shed 8 bases, with 13 bases lying between them. Germline CDR1 MNHEY, CDR2 SVGAGI. The CDR3 contains 14 residues. In DNA, the CDR3 is TGTGCCAGCAGTTACACCCCTACAGGCTATGAGCAGTTCTTC. Translating it yields CASSYTPTGYEQFF.

This clonotype was seen at least ten times. The chain uses TRBV4-3 and TRBJ1-2; TRBD1 matches 8 bases. CDR3 length: 15 residues. With V trimmed by 3 bases and J by 6 bases, 9 bases remained unmatched. CDR1 and CDR2 (germline): LGHNA, YSLEER. The CDR3 DNA reads as TGCGCCAGCAGCCACCTCAGGGGGCATTCGGATGGCTACACCTTC. Its protein product is CASSHLRGHSDGYTF.

This clonotype was seen at least ten times. The V call is TRBV2, the J call TRBJ2-5; 8 bases align to TRBD2. CDR1 is SNHLY, CDR2 FYNNEI, per germline. There are 15 residues in the CDR3. V was clipped by 6 bases and J by 5 bases; unmatched bases: 11. CDR3 coding DNA: TGTGCCAGCAGCGACCCCCGGGGGGGGGTGGAGACCCAGTACTTC. Translated: CASSDPRGGVETQYF.

The sample holds many counts of this clonotype. The chain has TRBV9 and TRBJ1-4, with 9 bases lining up with TRBD1. V shed 0 bases, J shed 7 bases, and the junction held 7 bases outside the gene matches. This CDR3 region has 16 residues. The germline V gene has CDR1 SGDLS and CDR2 YYNGEE. The CDR3 region is CASSVGGGTGREKLFF. The CDR3 bases are TGTGCCAGCAGCGTAGGAGGCGGGACAGGGCGTGAAAAACTGTTTTTT.

This clonotype was observed at least ten times. This rearrangement joins TRBV28 to TRBJ2-2; D unclear. The CDR3 runs to 14 residues. The germline gives CDR1 MDHEN, CDR2 SYDVKM. Trimming removed 3 bases at V and 0 bases at J, with 5 bases between. CDR3 protein: CASSFSANTGELFF. The CDR3 DNA reads as TGTGCCAGCAGTTTTTCAGCGAACACCGGGGAGCTGTTTTTT.

This clonotype was observed at least ten times. The gene calls are TRBV6-2 or TRBV6-3 and TRBJ2-2; D might be TRBD2 (6 bases). The CDR3 sequence is 16 residues long. Germline V gene data show CDR1 as MNHEY and CDR2 as SVGEGT. Trimming took off 2 bases at V and 3 bases at J, with 13 bases between the two ends. The CDR3 bases are TGTGCCAGCAGTTACAGGAGGGAAGAGTACACCGGGGAGCTGTTTTTT. This codes for CASSYRREEYTGELFF.

In regard to this clonotype: Given a much more abundant clone one base away, this may be a read error. The chain combines TRBV7-2 with TRBJ2-3; unclear D gene. CDR1 and CDR2 from the germline V gene are SGHTA and FQGNSA. V lost 4 bases and J 5 bases, leaving 4 bases between the germline ends. The CDR3 extends over 11 amino acids. CDR3 loop: CASSYQDTQYF. The CDR3 DNA reads TGTGCCAGCAGCTATCAAGATACGCAGTATTTT.

The table lists this clonotype with many counts. Just one base apart from a much larger clone, this may be a read error. V gene TRBV12-3 or TRBV12-4 combines with J gene TRBJ1-1; tentative D call: TRBD1 (6 bases). Trimming cost V 2 bases and J 6 bases, with 13 bases left between them. This CDR3 has 14 residues. The CDR3 DNA sequence: TGTGCCAGCAGTTTAACTCAGGGACACGCTGAAGCTTTCTTT. Protein: CASSLTQGHAEAFF.

At least ten counts were recorded for this clonotype. The J gene is TRBJ2-5, the V gene TRBV2; D call uncertain. The CDR3 covers 11 residues. The V gene lost 7 bases and the J gene lost 4 bases, with 7 bases spanning the gap. Germline V lookup: CDR1 SNHLY, CDR2 FYNNEI. CDR3 loop: CASTRLETQYF. CDR3 in DNA: TGTGCCAGCACCCGCTTAGAGACCCAGTACTTC.

This clonotype showed up many times. The chain uses TRBV6-2 or TRBV6-3 and TRBJ2-3; 10 bases line up with TRBD2. Trimming at V came to 7 bases and at J to 5 bases, leaving 6 bases not matched to a gene. This CDR3 contains 14 residues. The V gene's germline CDR1 is MNHEY and CDR2 SVGEGT. The chain's CDR3 is CASTLAGVGDTQYF. DNA for the CDR3: TGTGCCAGCACCCTAGCGGGAGTAGGAGATACGCAGTATTTT.

This clonotype was picked up many times. The chain is built from TRBV11-2 and TRBJ1-1; D is unclear. Germline V gene sequence: CDR1 SGHAT, CDR2 FQNNGV. Trimming left V 5 bases short and J 9 bases short, with 16 bases between. CDR3 size: 13 residues. The CDR3 nucleotides read TGTGCCAGCAGCCAGATGGCACGGATGAAAGCTTTCTTT. The encoded protein is CASSQMARMKAFF.

Many counts were recorded for this clonotype. The chain employs TRBV6-1 and TRBJ2-1, with TRBD2 matching over 10 bases. V was clipped by 6 bases and J by 1 base; unmatched bases: 3. The CDR3 covers 15 residues. Germline V CDR1 and CDR2: MNHNS, SASEGT. The CDR3 DNA is TGTGCCAGCAGCCAACTAGCGGGATCCTACAATGAGCAGTTCTTC. It codes for CASSQLAGSYNEQFF.

This clonotype occurred many times. The rearrangement uses TRBV10-2 and TRBJ2-5; 10 bases align to TRBD2. The germline gives CDR1 WSHSY, CDR2 SAAADI. CDR3 length equals 18 residues. The V and J ends lost 3 bases and 5 bases, in that order; junction bases with no gene match: 15. In nucleotides, the CDR3 is TGCGCCAGCAGTGATCGGTCAAGGAGCGGGGGGGCATGGGAGACCCAGTACTTC. Residues: CASSDRSRSGGAWETQYF.

This clonotype occurred many times. The chain is built from TRBV6-1 and TRBJ2-5; the D gene is possibly TRBD2 (7 bases). CDR1 and CDR2 (germline): MNHNS, SASEGT. Trimming removed 7 bases at V and 2 bases at J, with 26 bases between. The length of the CDR3 is 18 residues. The CDR3 DNA follows: TGTGCCAGCACCCTAAGGGGGGGCGGGACTTCGTTGCAAGAGACCCAGTACTTC. Its translation: CASTLRGGGTSLQETQYF.

This clonotype was seen repeatedly, ten times or more. The CDR3 loop reads CASSAAMEPLGYTF. The CDR3 DNA is TGTGCCAGCAGTGCCGCAATGGAGCCATTAGGCTACACCTTC. The chain links TRBV6-2 or TRBV6-3 to TRBJ1-2; no clear D. Germline CDR1 is MNHEY and CDR2 is SVGEGT. V was cut by 5 bases and J by 8 bases, with 18 bases left in between. This CDR3 has 14 residues.